This T cell receptor beta chain was recorded in a study of cytomegalovirus exposure and HLA in healthy donors. The CDR3 length is 13 residues. CDR1 and CDR2 from the germline V gene are ENHRY and SYGVKD. V shed 9 bases, J shed 5 bases, and the junction held 8 bases outside the gene matches. Primers: 60 Vbeta forward and 13 Jbeta reverse. Produced via immunoSEQ multiplex PCR; TCRdb's table is partial and in-frame only. The sample carries more than 250,000 clones, approximately 90% recorded once. This receptor was identified in a woman younger than 30 in good health and CMV-seronegative. This chain links TRBV10-3 with TRBJ2-5; 8 bases match TRBD2. Material for sequencing was PBMCs. This chain's CDR3 is CAIAGGGMETQYF. The CDR3 DNA sequence: TGTGCCATAGCCGGGGGGGGCATGGAGACCCAGTACTTC.